The 11 T cell receptor beta chains given below trace back to one sample, sequenced in a study of cytomegalovirus exposure and HLA in healthy donors. The PCR contained 60 Vbeta and 13 Jbeta primers. Sequencing was performed with immunoSEQ multiplex PCR; in TCRdb, only in-frame clones are kept and a portion is missing. The sample holds some 130,000 clones, approximately 80% seen once. Material: PBMCs. These receptors originate from a man aged 30-40 years in good health and CMV-seronegative.

This clone was seen just once. V is TRBV28 and J is TRBJ2-5; D not resolved. The germline gives CDR1 MDHEN, CDR2 SYDVKM. The V end lost 6 bases, the J end lost 2 bases, and 25 bases lay between the germline ends. The length of the CDR3 is 18 residues. Here the CDR3 DNA reads TGTGCCAGCAGCACCCCCCGCCCGCTAGTTGGCCCTCAAGAGACCCAGTACTTC. Translation: CASSTPRPLVGPQETQYF.

This sequence joins TRBV5-6 and TRBJ2-7; D gene unclear. The CDR3 is 13 residues long. Trimming stripped 2 bases from V and 7 bases from J, with 13 bases between. Germline values: CDR1 SGHDT, CDR2 YYEEEE. CDR3 in amino acids: CASSFNYPPEQYF. In nucleotides, the CDR3 is TGTGCCAGCAGCTTCAACTATCCTCCTGAGCAGTACTTC. Combining the CDR3 with reference TRBV5-6 and TRBJ2-7 gives the whole variable domain DAGVTQSPTHLIKTRGQQVTLRCSPKSGHDTVSWYQQALGQGPQFIFQYYEEEERQRGNFPDRFSGHQFPNYSSELNVNALLLGDSALYLCASSFNYPPEQYFGPGTRLTVT.

This clone appeared a few times. V gene TRBV29-1 combines with J gene TRBJ1-4; possibly TRBD1 for D (5 bases). Germline values: CDR1 SQVTM, CDR2 ANQGSEA. The V end lost 5 bases, the J end lost 5 bases, and 9 bases lay between the germline ends. There are 12 residues in the CDR3. Written as DNA, the CDR3 is TGCAGCGTTTCAACAGGAAATGAAAAACTGTTTTTT. Translation gives CSVSTGNEKLFF.

Only one count was recorded for this clone. The chain uses TRBV28 and TRBJ1-2; 12 nucleotides agree with TRBD1. The J segment lost 7 bases and the V segment lost 6 bases, leaving 6 bases of the junction unmatched. The CDR3 runs 14 residues. Germline CDR1 is MDHEN and CDR2 is SYDVKM. The CDR3 coding sequence is TGTGCCAGCAGAAGACCGGGACAGGGGGCTGGCTACACCTTC. Amino acid sequence: CASRRPGQGAGYTF.

The chain links TRBV4-2 to TRBJ2-3, with D uncertain. V lost 4 bases and J 2 bases, leaving 7 bases between the germline ends. In germline, CDR1 is LGHNA, CDR2 YNFKEQ. The CDR3 runs to 13 residues. The CDR3 sequence: CASSPGPTDTQYF. CDR3 nucleotide sequence: TGTGCCAGCAGCCCAGGTCCCACAGATACGCAGTATTTT.

Worth noting for this clone: Other DNA sequences within the sample encode an identical CDR3. This chain links TRBV6-5 with TRBJ2-2, with a possible D match to TRBD1 (5 bases). The CDR3 spans 13 residues. CDR1 and CDR2 from the germline V gene are MNHEY and SVGAGI. V was pared by 6 bases and J by 6 bases, with 11 bases between. The CDR3 loop reads CASSPGFAGELFF. The CDR3 DNA sequence: TGTGCCAGCAGCCCAGGGTTCGCCGGGGAGCTGTTTTTT.

CDR3 in DNA: TGTGCCAGCAGCTTGACAGGGCGGGAGACCCAGTACTTC. It is translated as CASSLTGRETQYF. This chain joins TRBV11-3 and TRBJ2-5; TRBD1 matches 7 bases. CDR1 and CDR2 (germline): SGHNT, YENEEA. This CDR3 has 13 amino acids. V was clipped by 3 bases and J by 5 bases; unmatched bases: 3.

V gene TRBV28 combines with J gene TRBJ1-2; TRBD1 is a possible D gene (5 bases). The CDR3 is 15 amino acids. CDR1 is MDHEN and CDR2 is SYDVKM in the germline V gene. V was trimmed by 5 bases and J by 0 bases, leaving 13 bases between them. The CDR3 spells CASSRVVRANYGYTF. The CDR3 DNA follows: TGTGCCAGCAGTCGCGTGGTCAGGGCTAACTATGGCTACACCTTC.

The V gene is TRBV19, the J gene TRBJ1-1; a weak D match, TRBD1 (5 bases). The CDR3 spans 15 residues. V lost 2 bases and J 5 bases, leaving 15 bases between the germline ends. Germline lookup yields CDR1 LNHDA and CDR2 SQIVND (reference sequence). The CDR3 loop is CASSIWMGGDTEAFF. DNA of the CDR3: TGTGCCAGTAGTATATGGATGGGGGGAGATACTGAAGCTTTCTTT.

The chain employs TRBV27 and TRBJ1-1; the D is unclear. The CDR3 consists of 13 residues. CDR1 and CDR2 (germline): MNHEY, SMNVEV (reference sequence). The germline V and J ends were trimmed by 7 bases and 1 base, with 10 bases remaining between them. Here the CDR3 reads CASTGRRNTEAFF. The CDR3, as DNA: TGTGCCAGCACGGGTCGACGGAACACTGAAGCTTTCTTT.

The V and J genes are TRBV6-5 and TRBJ2-7; TRBD2 aligns across 7 bases. Trimming at V came to 6 bases and at J to 0 bases, leaving 8 bases not matched to a gene. The CDR3 totals 15 residues. Germline V gene lookup returns CDR1 MNHEY and CDR2 SVGAGI. Written as DNA, the CDR3 is TGTGCCAGCAGAACCCCCGGGACTATCTCCTACGAGCAGTACTTC. This translates into CASRTPGTISYEQYF.